This T cell receptor beta chain was obtained from a study of human T cells and chemical hapten exposure. Across the study: Among samples, TCR yields varied mainly because of small differences in pooled library volume. Study-wide results and caveats: There was no change with DPC sensitization in TCRs above 1 in 1000 frequency.

CDR3 length: 14 amino acids. CDR1 DFQATT and CDR2 SNEGSKA come from the germline V gene (reference sequence). The ends were cut back, 5 bases at V and 5 bases at J, with 15 bases in the middle. Individual cDNA molecules in this library carried unique molecular identifiers. Under the authors' procedure: Sampled TCR counts reached a median of around 100,000 per sample, with values ranging from roughly 23,224 to 690,600. TCRdb independently ran MiXCR on the RACE reads; one entry per CDR3 protein. V and J calls and clone size were set by TCRdb, not the authors. The sample consists of about 80,000 distinct CDR3 sequences, about 8.6% of them appearing once. Time point denoted: healthy volunteer bleed at 6 weeks. Unseparated into fractions, whole blood served as the source from which total RNA was extracted. In regard to this clonotype: Its antigen is unidentified.

Input material: whole blood. This clonotype originated in a female donor in good health. Some clones in this sample may be carry-over from other donors' samples. The chain links TRBV20-1 to TRBJ2-2, with D possibly being TRBD1 or TRBD2 (5 bases each). The CDR3 DNA is TGCAGTGCTTCAGGGACCTTAGGGACCGGGGAGCTGTTTTTT. It translates to CSASGTLGTGELFF.